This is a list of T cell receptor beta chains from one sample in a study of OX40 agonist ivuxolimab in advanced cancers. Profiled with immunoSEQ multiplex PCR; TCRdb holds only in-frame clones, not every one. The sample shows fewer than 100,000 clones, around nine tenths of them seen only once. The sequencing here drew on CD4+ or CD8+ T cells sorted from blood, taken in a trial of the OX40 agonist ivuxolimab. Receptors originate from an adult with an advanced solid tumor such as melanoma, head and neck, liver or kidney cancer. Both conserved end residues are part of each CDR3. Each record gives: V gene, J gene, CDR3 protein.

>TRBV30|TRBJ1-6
CAWNDRPYNSPLHF
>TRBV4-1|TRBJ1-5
CASSQYKGTGDQPQHF
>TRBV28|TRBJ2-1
CASSLLRDFNEQFF
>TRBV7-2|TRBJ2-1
CASSFMGRGRPTYNEQFF
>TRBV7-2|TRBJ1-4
CASSLLGTGSEKLFF
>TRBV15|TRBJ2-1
CATSRDRTSGRYNEQFF
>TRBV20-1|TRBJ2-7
CSAPVSYEQYF
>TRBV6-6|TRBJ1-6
CAFRQGENSPLHF
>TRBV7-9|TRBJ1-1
CASSRQGTNTEAFF
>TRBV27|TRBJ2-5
CASSFTGGIEKTQYF
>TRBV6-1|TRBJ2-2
CASRGGVTRTGELFF
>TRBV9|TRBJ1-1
CASSAPGGTEAFF
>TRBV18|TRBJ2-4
CASSRLAGAGNIQYF
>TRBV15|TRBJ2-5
CATSGSGTRTETQYF
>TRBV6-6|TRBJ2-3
CASSPGTSGTDTQYF
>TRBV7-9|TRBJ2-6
CASSSGEGVGGANVLTF
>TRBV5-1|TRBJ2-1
CASSLTSGRAGEQFF